This TCR beta chain was captured in a study of vaccination and CD4 T cells after COVID-19. Across the study: Each convalescent patient was PCR positive for SARS-CoV-2 on nasal swab; ten or so cases were mild and one severe. Six males and four females, two Hispanic, made up the convalescents.

Treatment denoted: roughly 11-day PBMC culture with coronavirus spike peptide pools or control peptides (ViraFEST assay). The Oncomine TCR Beta short-read assay was applied to DNA of cultured CD4+ T cells. Each CDR3 protein is one row after TCRdb ran MiXCR on the PCR reads. This table holds approximately 12,000 distinct CDR3 sequences, over 50% found once. A note on this clonotype: What it binds is not known.

The CDR3 is 14 residues long. Germline CDR1 SNHLY, CDR2 FYNNEI. Trimming cost V 8 bases and J 6 bases; bases outside gene matches: 9. The sequenced sample consisted of CD4+ T cells from blood, cultured in vitro. V is TRBV2 and J is TRBJ1-2; the match to TRBD1 covers 10 bases. The clonotype comes from a human donor who had recovered from COVID-19. The CDR3 is CASHDRGRSNGYTF. In DNA, the CDR3 is TGTGCCAGCCACGACAGGGGGCGTTCGAATGGCTACACCTTC.